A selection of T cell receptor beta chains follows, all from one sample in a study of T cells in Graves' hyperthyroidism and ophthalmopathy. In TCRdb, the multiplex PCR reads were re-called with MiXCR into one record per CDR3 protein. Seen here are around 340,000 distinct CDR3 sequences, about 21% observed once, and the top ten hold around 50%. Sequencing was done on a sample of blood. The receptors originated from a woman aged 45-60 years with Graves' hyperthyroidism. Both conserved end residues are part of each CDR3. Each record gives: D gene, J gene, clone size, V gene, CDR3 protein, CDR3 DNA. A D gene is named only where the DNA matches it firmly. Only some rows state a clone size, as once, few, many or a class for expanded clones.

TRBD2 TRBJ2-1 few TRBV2 CAISESFSGGYNEQFF TGTGCCATCAGTGAGAGTTTTAGCGGGGGGTACAATGAGCAGTTCTTC
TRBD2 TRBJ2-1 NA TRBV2 CASKRAGEYNEQFF TGTGCCAGCAAAAGAGCGGGGGAATACAATGAGCAGTTCTTC
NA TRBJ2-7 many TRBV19 CASTAGQSYEQYF TGTGCCAGTACCGCGGGACAGAGCTACGAGCAGTACTTC
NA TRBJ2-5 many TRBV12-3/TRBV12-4 CASSLFEGPETQYF TGTGCCAGCAGTTTATTCGAGGGGCCGGAGACCCAGTACTTC
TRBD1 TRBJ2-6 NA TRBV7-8 CASSPTGQVELSGANVLTF TGTGCCAGCAGCCCGACCGGACAGGTTGAGCTCTCTGGGGCCAACGTCCTGACTTTC
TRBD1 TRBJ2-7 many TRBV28 CASTPGQAYEQYF TGTGCCAGCACTCCGGGACAGGCCTACGAGCAGTACTTC
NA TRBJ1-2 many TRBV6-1 CASSEAWTGGNYGYTF TGTGCCAGCAGTGAAGCTTGGACTGGGGGCAACTATGGCTACACCTTC
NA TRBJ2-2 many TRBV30 CAWSVRVSTGELFF TGTGCCTGGAGTGTCAGGGTTTCCACCGGGGAGCTGTTTTTT
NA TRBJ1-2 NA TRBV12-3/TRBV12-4 CASSIQGVEGYTF TGTGCCAGCAGTATACAGGGAGTTGAGGGCTACACCTTC
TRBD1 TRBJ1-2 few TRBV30 CAWSPRGDSYGYTF TGTGCCTGGAGTCCTAGGGGGGACAGCTATGGCTACACCTTC
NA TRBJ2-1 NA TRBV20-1 CSARDPRGSYNEQFF TGCAGTGCTAGAGATCCCAGGGGCTCCTACAATGAGCAGTTCTTC
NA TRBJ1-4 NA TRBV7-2 CASSLASGEANEKLFF TGTGCCAGCAGCTTAGCTTCAGGGGAGGCTAATGAAAAACTGTTTTTT
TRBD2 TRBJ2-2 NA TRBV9 CASSVGSASGTGELFF TGTGCCAGCAGCGTGGGGAGTGCTAGCGGCACCGGGGAGCTGTTTTTT
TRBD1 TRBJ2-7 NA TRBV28 CASSSPRAGGYEQYF TGTGCCAGCAGTTCCCCCCGGGCAGGGGGCTACGAGCAGTACTTC
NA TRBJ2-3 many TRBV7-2 CASSQDLQSPDTQYF TGTGCCAGCAGCCAGGACCTGCAAAGCCCAGATACGCAGTATTTT
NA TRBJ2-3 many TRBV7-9 CASSPEVDTQYF TGTGCCAGCAGCCCAGAGGTAGATACGCAGTATTTT
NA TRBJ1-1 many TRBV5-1 CASSLASEMLNTEAFF TGCGCCAGCAGCTTGGCGAGCGAGATGTTAAACACTGAAGCTTTCTTT
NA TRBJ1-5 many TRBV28 CASMGERVGNQPQHF TGTGCCAGCATGGGGGAGAGAGTGGGAAATCAGCCCCAGCATTTT
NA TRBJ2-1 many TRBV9 CASNLGYNEQFF TGTGCCAGCAATTTGGGCTACAATGAGCAGTTCTTC
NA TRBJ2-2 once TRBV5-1 CASSLDGQGRPTGELFF TGCGCCAGCAGCTTGGATGGCCAAGGCAGACCCACCGGGGAGCTGTTTTTT
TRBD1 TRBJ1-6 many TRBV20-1 CSASGQGESPLHF TGCAGTGCTAGTGGACAGGGCGAATCACCCCTCCACTTT
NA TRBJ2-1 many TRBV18 CASSPASSSYNEQFF TGTGCCAGCTCACCCGCGTCAAGCTCCTACAATGAGCAGTTCTTC
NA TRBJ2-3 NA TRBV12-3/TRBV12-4 CASTQSYTQYF TGTGCCAGCACCCAGTCCTATACGCAGTATTTT
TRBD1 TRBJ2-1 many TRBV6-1 CASSSTTGNRINEQFF TGTGCCAGCAGTTCCACGACAGGGAACCGAATCAATGAGCAGTTCTTC
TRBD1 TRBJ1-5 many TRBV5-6 CASSSGGTGSNQPQHF TGTGCCAGCAGCTCAGGAGGGACAGGGAGCAATCAGCCCCAGCATTTT
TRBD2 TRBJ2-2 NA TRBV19 CASSIGGGANTGELFF TGTGCCAGTAGTATAGGTGGGGGGGCGAACACCGGGGAGCTGTTTTTT
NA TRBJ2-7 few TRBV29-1 CSVEGGTLSGEQYF TGCAGCGTTGAAGGAGGGACACTATCTGGCGAGCAGTACTTC
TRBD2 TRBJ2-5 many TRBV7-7 CASSASTSEKETQYF TGTGCTAGCAGTGCTAGTACTAGCGAGAAAGAGACCCAGTACTTC